One T cell receptor (beta chain) is described in this entry. Its antigen is undetermined. At one end, the junction sequence differs from germline, possibly due to a read error. TCRdb processed the multiplex PCR reads anew with MiXCR; each CDR3 protein has one entry. The sample lists fewer than 200,000 distinct CDR3 sequences, roughly a third occurring once. These data come from a study of breast tumors, draining lymph nodes, adjacent tissues. Study-wide results and caveats: Tumor and nontumor repertoires were significantly more similar in luminal-like than in basal-like breast cancer.

The lymph nodes were axillary draining lymph nodes from breast cancer patients. This CDR3 spans 14 amino acids. Germline CDR1 is SEHNR and CDR2 is FQNEAQ (reference sequence). The chain uses TRBV7-9 and TRBJ2-7; tentative D call: TRBD1 (6 bases). Input material: axillary lymph node tissue. The origin of this receptor is a female donor with breast cancer. Some clones in this sample may be carry-over from other donors' samples. CDR3 region: CPSSSRTETYEQYF. The CDR3 DNA reads as TGTCCCAGCAGCTCTAGGACAGAGACCTACGAGCAGTACTTC.